The TCR beta chain under discussion was sequenced for a study of blood T cell repertoires in COVID-19. The wider study: Samples representing acute and convalescent COVID-19 were sourced from the United States, Italy and Spain.

Sequenced by immunoSEQ multiplex PCR; TCRdb stores in-frame clones only, minus some. The sample records fewer than 150,000 clones, around 87% being singletons. The germline CDR1 and CDR2 sequences are MNHNS and SASEGT. CDR3 length: 17 residues. J gave up 4 bases and V 3 bases, and 14 bases lay outside the gene matches. The table lists this clone with a few counts. The clonotype comes from a woman in her thirties or forties with acute or convalescent COVID-19. The chain employs TRBV6-1 and TRBJ1-2, with 7 bases matching TRBD1. The specimen was peripheral blood. The DNA of the CDR3 is TGTGCCAGCAGTGAGGGCAGGGGGATAGTACGGGTCTATGGCTACACCTTC. It encodes CASSEGRGIVRVYGYTF.